These 20 T cell receptor beta chains share one sample of origin, sequenced in a study of cytomegalovirus exposure and HLA in healthy donors. The assay was immunoSEQ multiplex PCR, and TCRdb's table has in-frame clones only and misses some. This sample has some 170,000 clones, with around nine tenths found just once. The sample consisted of PBMCs. Source of these receptors: a woman in her twenties or thirties in good health and CMV-seronegative.

The chain recombines TRBV6-5 with TRBJ2-7; D unresolved. Between the trimmed V and J ends, which lost 3 bases and 3 bases, there was a span of 9 bases. Germline V gene sequence: CDR1 MNHEY, CDR2 SVGAGI. This CDR3 region has 13 residues. CDR3 loop: CASSYGHGYEQYF. For the CDR3, the DNA is TGTGCCAGCAGTTATGGGCATGGCTACGAGCAGTACTTC.

A single count supports this clone. The genes are TRBV27 and TRBJ2-1; TRBD1 matches 10 bases. The CDR3 runs to 14 residues. Trimming took 2 bases from V and 11 from J; bases not matched to a gene: 6. Germline loops: CDR1 MNHEY, CDR2 SMNVEV (reference sequence). The DNA for the CDR3 is TGTGCCAGCAGTTTAGTGGGACAGGGGACACAGCAGTTCTTC. Encoded protein: CASSLVGQGTQQFF.

This sequence joins TRBV7-9 and TRBJ2-7, with 9 bases aligning to TRBD2. The CDR3 is 13 amino acids. The ends lost 3 bases at V and 6 bases at J; junction bases unmatched: 3. The V gene's germline CDR1 is SEHNR and CDR2 FQNEAQ (reference sequence). The CDR3 reads CASSFSGGGEQYF. In DNA form, the CDR3 reads TGTGCCAGCAGCTTTAGCGGGGGCGGCGAGCAGTACTTC. Based on the CDR3 plus reference TRBV7-9 and TRBJ2-7, the full variable domain is DTGVSQNPRHKITKRGQNVTFRCDPISEHNRLYWYRQTLGQGPEFLTYFQNEAQLEKSRLLSDRFSAERPKGSFSTLEIQRTEQGDSAMYLCASSFSGGGEQYFGPGTRLTVT.

The chain joins TRBV5-5 to TRBJ2-7; 10 bases match TRBD1. The CDR3 runs to 16 residues. Germline V lookup: CDR1 SGHKS, CDR2 YYEKEE (reference sequence). The junction had 9 bases not matched to a gene; V was cut back by 4 bases and J by 2 bases. For the CDR3, the DNA is TGTGCCAGCAGCCTAGTCGCGGGACAGGGGACCTACGAGCAGTACTTC. Its translation: CASSLVAGQGTYEQYF.

This clone appeared once. The CDR3 here is CASTRGQTSGNTIYF. The CDR3 nucleotides are TGTGCCAGCACCCGCGGGCAGACCTCTGGAAACACCATATATTTT. This sequence joins TRBV5-8 and TRBJ1-3; D ambiguous. The CDR3 sequence is 15 residues long. V was trimmed by 6 bases and J by 0 bases, leaving 13 bases between them. Germline V gene lookup returns CDR1 SGHTS and CDR2 YDEGEE.

The rearrangement links TRBV7-2 to TRBJ2-1; 9 nucleotides align to TRBD1. The CDR3 extends over 15 amino acids. CDR1 is SGHTA, CDR2 FQGNSA, per germline. With 3 bases clipped from V and 5 bases from J, the junction kept 5 bases outside the gene matches. CDR3 loop: CASSLGTGRDNEQFF. The CDR3, as DNA: TGTGCCAGCAGCTTGGGGACAGGGCGGGACAATGAGCAGTTCTTC.

V gene TRBV7-2 combines with J gene TRBJ1-2; D remains ambiguous. Germline CDR1 reads SGHTA; CDR2 reads FQGNSA. The CDR3 is made up of 13 amino acids. Trimming removed 1 base from V and 2 bases from J, with 5 bases in between. CDR3 in DNA: TGTGCCAGCAGCTTAGAACGGAACTATGGCTACACCTTC. Encoded protein: CASSLERNYGYTF.

This sequence joins TRBV5-1 and TRBJ2-2; 7 nucleotides align to TRBD1. CDR1 and CDR2 (germline): SGHRS, YFSETQ. The CDR3 has 15 amino acids. Losses at the gene ends were 0 bases for V and 4 bases for J; bases not matched to a gene: 3. The CDR3 region is CASSLGGGTTGELFF. The CDR3 region has the DNA TGCGCCAGCAGCTTGGGAGGGGGCACCACCGGGGAGCTGTTTTTT.

This chain links TRBV27 with TRBJ2-7; TRBD2 might be the D (6 bases). CDR1 and CDR2 from the germline V gene are MNHEY and SMNVEV (reference sequence). The CDR3 has 14 residues. The V gene lost 0 bases and the J gene lost 2 bases, with 8 bases spanning the gap. CDR3 nucleotides: TGTGCCAGCAGTTTATCTTGGGGGGCCTACGAGCAGTACTTC. This sequence encodes CASSLSWGAYEQYF.

The chain has TRBV19 and TRBJ1-3; D is unclear. The CDR3 extends over 14 amino acids. The germline CDR1 and CDR2 sequences are LNHDA and SQIVND (reference sequence). V lost 8 bases and J lost 0, with 11 bases in between. The CDR3 spells CASELSSSGNTIYF. CDR3 sequence (DNA): TGTGCCAGTGAACTCTCAAGCTCTGGAAACACCATATATTTT.

The rearrangement links TRBV4-1 to TRBJ2-1; the D gene is possibly TRBD1 (6 bases). V lost 0 bases and J lost 1, with 10 bases in between. The CDR3 is 16 amino acids. Germline V CDR1 and CDR2: MGHRA, YSYEKL. CDR3 DNA sequence: TGCGCCAGCAGCCAAGAGGTCAGGGGATCCTACAATGAGCAGTTCTTC. It encodes CASSQEVRGSYNEQFF.

The V call is TRBV15, the J call TRBJ1-3; D is perhaps TRBD1 (5 bases). The V end lost 7 bases, the J end lost 6 bases, and 16 bases lay between the germline ends. The CDR3 consists of 14 residues. The germline gives CDR1 LNHNV, CDR2 YYDKDF (reference sequence). This chain's CDR3 is CATKDQGRQNTIYF. The CDR3 coding sequence is TGTGCCACCAAGGACCAGGGTAGGCAAAACACCATATATTTT.

This sequence joins TRBV6-1 and TRBJ2-7; perhaps TRBD1 as D (6 bases). CDR3 length: 13 amino acids. Trimming removed 6 bases from V and 4 bases from J, with 13 bases in between. Germline loops: CDR1 MNHNS, CDR2 SASEGT. CDR3 bases: TGTGCCAGCAGGGTGGACAGAAGGTACGAGCAGTACTTC. It translates to CASRVDRRYEQYF.

The genes are TRBV2 and TRBJ1-1; the D gene is possibly TRBD1 (5 bases). The CDR3 has 13 amino acids. Germline CDR1 SNHLY, CDR2 FYNNEI. Trimming removed 6 bases from V and 0 bases from J, with 8 bases in between. This CDR3 is CASSLTVNTEAFF. CDR3 in DNA: TGTGCCAGCAGCCTGACAGTGAACACTGAAGCTTTCTTT.

Here the CDR3 DNA reads TGTGCCAGCAGTCCAAGGGGCCAGAACTATGGCTACACCTTC. This translates into CASSPRGQNYGYTF. V is TRBV25-1 and J is TRBJ1-2; tentatively, D is TRBD1 (5 bases). The CDR3 has 14 amino acids. Germline V CDR1 and CDR2: MGHDK, SYGVNS. Trimming stripped 5 bases from V and 2 bases from J, with 12 bases between.

The chain recombines TRBV12-5 with TRBJ2-7, with D maybe TRBD1 (5 bases). This CDR3 spans 13 amino acids. Trimming left V 6 bases short and J 0 bases short, with 9 bases between. Germline V gene data show CDR1 as LGHNT and CDR2 as FRNRAP. The DNA for the CDR3 is TGTGCTAGTGGATGGACAAACTCCTACGAGCAGTACTTC. Its protein product is CASGWTNSYEQYF.

The rearrangement joins TRBV7-2 to TRBJ2-1; D is perhaps TRBD2 (7 bases). Germline CDR1 SGHTA, CDR2 FQGNSA. The CDR3 totals 16 residues. Deletions cut 1 base from V and 10 bases from J, with 20 bases between. CDR3 nucleotide sequence: TGTGCCAGCAGCTTAGTTTGGGCGGGGGCCTGGGGGGAGCAGTTCTTC. It yields the protein CASSLVWAGAWGEQFF.

CDR3 DNA: TGCAGCGTTGCGAGACAGGGAAACTACAATGAGCAGTTCTTC. Encoded protein: CSVARQGNYNEQFF. The rearrangement links TRBV29-1 to TRBJ2-1; TRBD1 aligns across 7 bases. There are 14 residues in the CDR3. Losses at the gene ends were 4 bases for V and 3 bases for J; bases not matched to a gene: 6. Looked up from germline, CDR1 is SQVTM and CDR2 is ANQGSEA.

V usage is TRBV29-1 and J usage is TRBJ2-3; a weak D match, TRBD2 (6 bases). The CDR3 has 16 residues. Trimming stripped 0 bases from V and 4 bases from J, with 17 bases between. Germline V gene sequence: CDR1 SQVTM, CDR2 ANQGSEA. This chain's CDR3 is CSVEDLFGGAPDTQYF. The CDR3, as DNA: TGCAGCGTTGAAGATCTCTTTGGCGGGGCCCCAGATACGCAGTATTTT.

The V call is TRBV19, the J call TRBJ1-2, with D maybe TRBD1 (5 bases). The CDR3 is 14 residues long. CDR1 is LNHDA and CDR2 is SQIVND in the germline V gene (reference sequence). Trimming shortened V by 3 bases and J by 4 bases, and 12 bases separated the two germline ends. CDR3 protein: CASSIPQGSYGYTF. The CDR3 DNA is TGTGCCAGTAGTATCCCGCAGGGCTCCTATGGCTACACCTTC.